The rows below give T cell receptor beta chains drawn from one sample of a study of cytotoxic CD8 clonotypes in ibrutinib-treated CLL. The protocol was immunoSEQ multiplex PCR, while the TCRdb copy is restricted to in-frame clones and leaves out a portion. The repertoire has about 130,000 clones, 79% of them found once; the top ten carry about 13%. The starting material was PBMCs, obtained after 12 months of ibrutinib treatment. The receptors here all came from a human donor with chronic lymphocytic leukemia. The CDR3 runs from the conserved cysteine through the conserved F or W. Each record gives: CDR3 protein, V gene.

CDR3: CSASLGETQYF
V: TRBV20-1

CDR3: CASSKFGRPEGSNQPQHF
V: TRBV21-1

CDR3: CASSVTPQAGGFYEQFF
V: TRBV9

CDR3: CASSFRTNYGYTF
V: TRBV28

CDR3: CAISAFYEQYF
V: TRBV10-3

CDR3: CASSVLSASGELFF
V: TRBV11-3

CDR3: CASSLASGSYNEQFF
V: TRBV11-2

CDR3: CASSFAGGELLYGYTF
V: TRBV7-9

CDR3: CASSLGTVNTGELFF
V: TRBV5-1

CDR3: CASSLGTGKYAEAFF
V: TRBV5-1

CDR3: CASTPGAMVKNEQFF
V: TRBV28

CDR3: CASRLGHADTEAFF
V: TRBV28

CDR3: CASSQGGSLRYNSPLHF
V: TRBV4-3

CDR3: CASSLAQGAFITDTQYF
V: TRBV5-1

CDR3: CASSLINNEQFF
V: TRBV7-9

CDR3: CASSQGWNTEAFF
V: TRBV4-1

CDR3: CATQTGPNTEAFF
V: TRBV6-1

CDR3: CASRPPGHSDQPQHF
V: TRBV28

CDR3: CSARSLDTQYF
V: TRBV20-1

CDR3: CASSLSELASAEAFF
V: TRBV27

CDR3: CASSPVAGSGNSYEQYF
V: TRBV28

CDR3: CASSTWARVGDEQFF
V: TRBV19

CDR3: CASSPRGLNYEQYF
V: TRBV7-2

CDR3: CAWSSGGGNQPQHF
V: TRBV30

CDR3: CASSPLRAGALRETQYF
V: TRBV28

CDR3: CASSPLLNTEAFF
V: TRBV6-5

CDR3: CASSLAGGYRANYGYTF
V: TRBV5-4

CDR3: CATHRSGYTDTQYF
V: TRBV6-1

CDR3: CASSLDTVGEQFF
V: TRBV11-3

CDR3: CASSATGGRYGYTF
V: TRBV7-3

CDR3: CASSQVGSGDSSYNEQFF
V: TRBV4-1

CDR3: CASSPGTSGYNEQFF
V: TRBV27

CDR3: CASSPATSGSLEQYF
V: TRBV19

CDR3: CASSLGPTQDTEAFF
V: TRBV5-1

CDR3: CASSYPGGYGYTF
V: TRBV27

CDR3: CASSVGGQGSGNTIYF
V: TRBV9

CDR3: CASSPPPGGLQTQYF
V: TRBV27

CDR3: CASRYRLGDTEAFF
V: TRBV7-3

CDR3: CASRFIQSLNYEQYF
V: TRBV7-9

CDR3: CASSFGTREKLFF
V: TRBV18

CDR3: CASSLDTQYF
V: TRBV11-2

CDR3: CASSLVGEGLTDEQYF
V: TRBV5-6

CDR3: CATRGQGAGGYTF
V: TRBV2

CDR3: CASSQQDRGRLSNYGYTF
V: TRBV9

CDR3: CAWSSGLSTDTQYF
V: TRBV30

CDR3: CASSVESSTWGGELFF
V: TRBV9

CDR3: CSVRQGAETQYF
V: TRBV29-1

CDR3: CASSYRRGNTEAFF
V: TRBV4-3

CDR3: CASSVRFDEKLFF
V: TRBV25-1

CDR3: CASSPYTGFYDNEQFF
V: TRBV18

CDR3: CASSLAPRPYEQYF
V: TRBV7-2

CDR3: CASSLESSYRYF
V: TRBV7-2

CDR3: CASSHAGGYPYEQYF
V: TRBV4-1

CDR3: CAWSNVQGTNYGYTF
V: TRBV30